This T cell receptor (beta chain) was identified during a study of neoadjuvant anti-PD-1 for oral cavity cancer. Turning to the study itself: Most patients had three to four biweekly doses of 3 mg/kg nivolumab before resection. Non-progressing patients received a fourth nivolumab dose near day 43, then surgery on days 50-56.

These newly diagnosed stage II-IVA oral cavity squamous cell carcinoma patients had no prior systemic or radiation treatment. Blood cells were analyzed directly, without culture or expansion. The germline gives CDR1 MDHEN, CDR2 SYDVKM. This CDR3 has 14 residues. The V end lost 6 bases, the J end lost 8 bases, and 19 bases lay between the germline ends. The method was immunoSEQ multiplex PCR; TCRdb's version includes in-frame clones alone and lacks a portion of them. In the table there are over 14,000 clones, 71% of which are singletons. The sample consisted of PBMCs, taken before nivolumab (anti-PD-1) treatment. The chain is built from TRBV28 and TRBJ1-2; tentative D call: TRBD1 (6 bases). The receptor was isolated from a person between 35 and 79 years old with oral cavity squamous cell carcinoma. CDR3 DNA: TGTGCCAGCAGAAAGGGACACTCCTCCTGGGGCTACACCTTC. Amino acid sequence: CASRKGHSSWGYTF.